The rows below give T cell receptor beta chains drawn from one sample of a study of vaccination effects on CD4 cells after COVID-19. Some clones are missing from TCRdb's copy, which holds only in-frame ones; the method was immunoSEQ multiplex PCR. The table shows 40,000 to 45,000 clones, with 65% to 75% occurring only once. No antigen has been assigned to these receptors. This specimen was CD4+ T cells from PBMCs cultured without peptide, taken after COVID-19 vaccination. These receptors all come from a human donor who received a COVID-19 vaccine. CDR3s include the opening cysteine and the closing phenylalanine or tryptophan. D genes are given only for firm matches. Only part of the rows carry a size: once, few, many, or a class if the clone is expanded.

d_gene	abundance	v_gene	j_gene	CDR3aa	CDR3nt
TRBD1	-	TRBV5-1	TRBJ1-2	CASSGTGGLNYGYTF	TGCGCCAGCAGCGGGACAGGGGGGCTAAACTATGGCTACACCTTC
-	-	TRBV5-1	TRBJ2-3	CASSLGAAAPGYTQYF	TGCGCCAGCAGCTTGGGGGCGGCGGCCCCCGGATATACGCAGTATTTT
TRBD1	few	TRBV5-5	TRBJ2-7	CASSFLQGAREQYF	TGTGCCAGCAGCTTTTTGCAGGGGGCGCGGGAGCAGTACTTC
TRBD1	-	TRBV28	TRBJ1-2	CASRPLNGTGRDRDFNYGYTF	TGTGCCAGCAGACCCCTTAACGGGACAGGGCGGGATAGGGACTTTAACTATGGCTACACCTTC
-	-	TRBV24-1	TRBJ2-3	CATEGQGVDTQYF	TGTGCCACCGAAGGGCAGGGTGTGGATACGCAGTATTTT
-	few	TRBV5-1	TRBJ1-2	CASRSDTNYGYTF	TGCGCCAGCAGATCGGACACCAACTATGGCTACACCTTC
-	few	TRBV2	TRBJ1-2	CASRADGNYGYTF	TGTGCCAGCAGGGCGGATGGTAATTATGGCTACACCTTC
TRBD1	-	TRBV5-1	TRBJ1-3	CASSLATGGTGNTIYF	TGCGCCAGCAGCTTGGCGACAGGGGGCACGGGAAACACCATATATTTT
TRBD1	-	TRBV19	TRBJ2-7	CASSARGTGDTEQYF	TGTGCCAGTAGTGCTAGAGGGACAGGGGATACCGAGCAGTACTTC
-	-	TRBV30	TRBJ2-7	CAWDGPSGYEQYF	TGTGCCTGGGACGGGCCGAGTGGGTACGAGCAGTACTTC
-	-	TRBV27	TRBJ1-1	CATADGMNTEAFF	TGTGCCACTGCGGACGGGATGAACACTGAAGCTTTCTTT
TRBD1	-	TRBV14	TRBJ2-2	CASSPGTGLRKDTGELFF	TGTGCCAGCAGCCCCGGGACAGGCCTCAGGAAGGACACCGGGGAGCTGTTTTTT
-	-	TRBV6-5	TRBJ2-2	CASSYGPGTGELFF	TGTGCCAGCAGTTACGGCCCGGGCACCGGGGAGCTGTTTTTT
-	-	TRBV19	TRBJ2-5	CASKKRETQYF	TGTGCCAGTAAGAAGAGGGAGACCCAGTACTTC
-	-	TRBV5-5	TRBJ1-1	CASGIQVNTEAFF	TGTGCCAGCGGCATACAGGTAAACACTGAAGCTTTCTTT
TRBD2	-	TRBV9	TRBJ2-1	CASSAGQRERRHEQFF	TGTGCCAGCAGCGCCGGACAGCGGGAGAGGCGTCATGAGCAGTTCTTC
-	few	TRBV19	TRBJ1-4	CASNPQTGAPGKLFF	TGTGCCAGTAATCCTCAGACGGGGGCGCCCGGAAAACTGTTTTTT
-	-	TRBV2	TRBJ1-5	CASSESQPQHF	TGTGCCAGCAGTGAAAGTCAGCCCCAGCATTTT
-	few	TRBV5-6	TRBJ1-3	CASSSPTASGNTIYF	TGTGCCAGCAGCTCACCGACAGCATCTGGAAACACCATATATTTT
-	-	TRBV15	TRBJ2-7	CATSRDPGGTYEQYF	TGTGCCACCAGCAGAGATCCCGGCGGTACCTACGAGCAGTACTTC
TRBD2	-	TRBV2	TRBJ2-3	CASSSTFRLAGSSGTQYF	TGTGCCAGCAGTAGCACATTCCGACTAGCGGGTTCGTCCGGTACGCAGTATTTT
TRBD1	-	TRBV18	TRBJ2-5	CASSPRLVTGGTETQYF	TGTGCCAGCTCACCCCGGCTCGTGACAGGGGGTACGGAGACCCAGTACTTC
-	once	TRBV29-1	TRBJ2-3	CSVATKGFTDTQYF	TGCAGCGTTGCGACAAAGGGGTTCACAGATACGCAGTATTTT
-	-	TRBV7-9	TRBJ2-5	CASSSSGGREETQYF	TGTGCCAGCAGCTCCTCCGGGGGCCGGGAAGAGACCCAGTACTTC
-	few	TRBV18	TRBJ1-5	CASSPEALNQPQHF	TGTGCCAGCTCACCCGAGGCTCTAAATCAGCCCCAGCATTTT
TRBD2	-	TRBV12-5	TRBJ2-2	CASGLVLGAGVELFF	TGTGCTAGTGGTTTGGTACTAGGGGCGGGAGTGGAGCTGTTTTTT
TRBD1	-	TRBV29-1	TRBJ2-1	CSVDRDRDYNEQFF	TGCAGCGTTGACCGGGACAGAGATTACAATGAGCAGTTCTTC
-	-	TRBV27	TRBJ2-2	CASSLNSGTTGELFF	TGTGCCAGCAGTCTTAACAGTGGTACCACCGGGGAGCTGTTTTTT
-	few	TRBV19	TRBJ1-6	CASSTTFGGQGSPLHF	TGTGCCAGTAGTACAACCTTCGGGGGGCAGGGTTCACCCCTCCACTTT
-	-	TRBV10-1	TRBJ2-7	CASSPGQTDEQYF	TGCGCCAGCAGTCCCGGACAAACGGATGAGCAGTACTTC
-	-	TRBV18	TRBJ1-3	CASSPPGRAGNTIYF	TGTGCCAGCTCACCACCGGGGAGGGCTGGAAACACCATATATTTT
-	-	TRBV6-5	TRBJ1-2	CASSYRNGNGYTF	TGTGCCAGCAGTTACCGAAACGGAAATGGCTACACCTTC
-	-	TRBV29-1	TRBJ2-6	CSVVGSGANVLTF	TGCAGCGTTGTCGGCTCTGGGGCCAACGTCCTGACTTTC
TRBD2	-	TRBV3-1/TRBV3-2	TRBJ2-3	CASSSSGGSTDTQYF	TGTGCCAGCAGCAGTAGCGGGGGTAGTACAGATACGCAGTATTTT
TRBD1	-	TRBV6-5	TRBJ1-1	CASSYRQGATEAFF	TGTGCCAGCAGCTACAGACAGGGGGCGACTGAAGCTTTCTTT
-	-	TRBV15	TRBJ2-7	CATSRGISGPGDEQYF	TGTGCCACCAGCAGAGGCATTAGCGGCCCGGGGGACGAGCAGTACTTC
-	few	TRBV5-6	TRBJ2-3	CASTLLSSRDDTDTQYF	TGTGCCAGCACCCTACTTTCCTCGCGGGATGACACAGATACGCAGTATTTT
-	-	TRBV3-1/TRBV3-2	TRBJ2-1	CASSQVPLAEQFF	TGTGCCAGCAGCCAAGTCCCCCTAGCTGAGCAGTTCTTC
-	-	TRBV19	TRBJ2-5	CATVGLAGETQYF	TGTGCCACCGTGGGGCTGGCGGGGGAGACCCAGTACTTC
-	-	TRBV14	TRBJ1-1	CASSQAEGVEAFF	TGTGCCAGCAGCCAAGCTGAGGGCGTTGAAGCTTTCTTT
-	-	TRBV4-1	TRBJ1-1	CASSLILSKNTEAFF	TGCGCCAGCAGCCTTATTCTCTCGAAGAACACTGAAGCTTTCTTT
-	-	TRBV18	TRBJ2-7	CASSPGSPYEQYF	TGTGCCAGCTCCCCCGGGTCTCCCTACGAGCAGTACTTC
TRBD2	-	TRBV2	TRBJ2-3	CASSLESGLAGPSTDTQYF	TGTGCCAGCAGTCTGGAATCGGGACTAGCGGGGCCTAGCACAGATACGCAGTATTTT
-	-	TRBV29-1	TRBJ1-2	CSVETGRARGYTF	TGCAGCGTTGAGACGGGACGGGCTCGGGGCTACACCTTC
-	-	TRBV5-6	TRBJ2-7	CASSSVGWGSSYEQYF	TGTGCCAGCAGCTCCGTAGGTTGGGGGTCTTCCTACGAGCAGTACTTC
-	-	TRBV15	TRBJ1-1	CATSRVPGVNTEAFF	TGTGCCACCAGCAGAGTCCCCGGGGTGAACACTGAAGCTTTCTTT
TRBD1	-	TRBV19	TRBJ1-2	CASSPSGTGRLYGYTF	TGTGCCAGTAGTCCCTCAGGGACAGGACGACTCTATGGCTACACCTTC
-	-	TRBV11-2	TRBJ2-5	CASSLGQTQYF	TGTGCCAGCAGCTTAGGGCAGACCCAGTACTTC
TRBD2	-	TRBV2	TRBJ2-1	CASIGPGSGLRGSARSEQFF	TGTGCCAGCATCGGCCCAGGGTCGGGTTTGCGGGGGAGTGCCCGGAGTGAGCAGTTCTTC
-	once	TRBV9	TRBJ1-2	CASSVGGTPKANYGYTF	TGTGCCAGCAGCGTAGGTGGGACACCCAAAGCTAACTATGGCTACACCTTC
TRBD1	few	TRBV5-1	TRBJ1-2	CASSSTGDVGYTF	TGCGCCAGCAGCTCCACAGGGGATGTGGGCTACACCTTC
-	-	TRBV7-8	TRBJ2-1	CASSSIPSGSRGDGGQFF	TGTGCCAGCAGCTCCATCCCTTCCGGGAGTAGAGGGGATGGAGGGCAGTTCTTC
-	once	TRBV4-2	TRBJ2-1	CASSQDRLGEQFF	TGTGCCAGCAGCCAAGATAGGCTTGGTGAGCAGTTCTTC
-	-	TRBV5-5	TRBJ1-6	CASSLSPESSPLHF	TGTGCCAGCAGCTTATCTCCGGAGAGTTCACCCCTCCACTTT
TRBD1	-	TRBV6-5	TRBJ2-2	CASKGQVGTGELFF	TGTGCCAGCAAAGGACAGGTTGGCACCGGGGAGCTGTTTTTT